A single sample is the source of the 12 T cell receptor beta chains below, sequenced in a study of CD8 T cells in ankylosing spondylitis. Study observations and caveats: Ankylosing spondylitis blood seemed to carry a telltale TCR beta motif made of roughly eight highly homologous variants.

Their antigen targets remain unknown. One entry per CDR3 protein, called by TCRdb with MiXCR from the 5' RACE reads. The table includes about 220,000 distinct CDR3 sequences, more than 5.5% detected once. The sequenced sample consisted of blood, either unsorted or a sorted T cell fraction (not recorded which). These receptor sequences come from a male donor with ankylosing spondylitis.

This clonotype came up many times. The CDR3 nucleotides read TGTGCCAGCAGCTTAGCGACATATAGCAATCAGCCCCAGCATTTT. Translating gives CASSLATYSNQPQHF. The chain uses TRBV7-2 and TRBJ1-5; D unclear. The length of the CDR3 is 15 residues. In germline, CDR1 is SGHTA, CDR2 FQGNSA. Trimming pared 0 bases from V and 0 bases from J, leaving 6 bases between.

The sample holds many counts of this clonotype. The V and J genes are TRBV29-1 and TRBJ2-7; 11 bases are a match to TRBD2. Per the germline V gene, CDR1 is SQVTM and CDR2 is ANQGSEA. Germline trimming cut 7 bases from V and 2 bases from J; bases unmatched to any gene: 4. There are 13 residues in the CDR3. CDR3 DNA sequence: TGCAGCGGGTCGACTAGCGGGGCCTACGAGCAGTACTTC. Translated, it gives CSGSTSGAYEQYF.

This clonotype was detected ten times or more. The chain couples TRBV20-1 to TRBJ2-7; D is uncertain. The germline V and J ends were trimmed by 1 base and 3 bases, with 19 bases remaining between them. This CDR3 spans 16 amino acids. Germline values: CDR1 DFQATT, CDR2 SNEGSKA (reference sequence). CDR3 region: CSARGGFANHNYEQYF. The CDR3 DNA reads TGCAGTGCTAGAGGTGGTTTCGCGAACCATAACTACGAGCAGTACTTC.

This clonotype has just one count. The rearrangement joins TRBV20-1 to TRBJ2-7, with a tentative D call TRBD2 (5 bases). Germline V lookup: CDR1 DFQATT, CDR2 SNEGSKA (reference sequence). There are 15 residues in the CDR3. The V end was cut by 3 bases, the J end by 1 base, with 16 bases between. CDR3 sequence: CSARPLAGSSYEQYF. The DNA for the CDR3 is TGCAGTGCTAGGCCTCTGGCGGGCTCGTCCTACGAGCAGTACTTC.

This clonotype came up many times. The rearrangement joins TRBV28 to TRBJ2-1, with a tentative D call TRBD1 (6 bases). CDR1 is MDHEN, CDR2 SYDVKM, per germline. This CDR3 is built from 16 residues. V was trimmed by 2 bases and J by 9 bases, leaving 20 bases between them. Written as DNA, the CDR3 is TGTGCCAGCAGTTTAGTGGCAGGGGTATACGTAGGTGAGCAGTTCTTC. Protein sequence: CASSLVAGVYVGEQFF.

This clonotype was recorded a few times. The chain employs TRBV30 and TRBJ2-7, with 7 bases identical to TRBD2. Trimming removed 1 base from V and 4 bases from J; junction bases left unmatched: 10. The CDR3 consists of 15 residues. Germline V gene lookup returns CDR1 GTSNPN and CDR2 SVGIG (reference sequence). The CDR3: CAWSGSSGTGYEQYF. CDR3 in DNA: TGTGCCTGGAGTGGAAGCAGCGGGACGGGATACGAGCAGTACTTC.

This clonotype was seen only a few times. The DNA of the CDR3 is TGTGCCAGCAGCTCGTCGGGACTAGCGGTTTCACTCTACGAGCAGTACTTC. Its protein product is CASSSSGLAVSLYEQYF. This chain joins TRBV7-9 and TRBJ2-7; 11 bases match TRBD2. In germline, CDR1 is SEHNR, CDR2 FQNEAQ (reference sequence). The trim removed 4 bases at V and 3 bases at J, leaving 11 bases unmatched. The CDR3 is made up of 17 amino acids.

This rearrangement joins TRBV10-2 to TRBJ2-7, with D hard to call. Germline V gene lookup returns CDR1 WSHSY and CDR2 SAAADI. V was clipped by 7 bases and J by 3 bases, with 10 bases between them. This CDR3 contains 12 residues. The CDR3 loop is CASMGSDYEQYF. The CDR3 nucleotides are TGCGCCAGCATGGGCAGCGACTACGAGCAGTACTTC.

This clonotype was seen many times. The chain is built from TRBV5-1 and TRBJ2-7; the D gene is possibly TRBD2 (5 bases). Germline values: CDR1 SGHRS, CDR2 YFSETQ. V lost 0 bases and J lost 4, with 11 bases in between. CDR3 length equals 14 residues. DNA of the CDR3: TGCGCCAGCAGCTTGGAGGACTTGAATTACGAGCAGTACTTC. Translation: CASSLEDLNYEQYF.

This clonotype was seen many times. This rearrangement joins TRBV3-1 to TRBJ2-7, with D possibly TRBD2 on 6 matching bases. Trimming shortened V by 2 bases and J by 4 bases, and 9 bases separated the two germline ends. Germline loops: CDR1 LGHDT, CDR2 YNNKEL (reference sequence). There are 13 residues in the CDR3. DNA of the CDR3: TGTGCCAGCAGCCAATGGCGGGGTTACGAGCAGTACTTC. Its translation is CASSQWRGYEQYF.

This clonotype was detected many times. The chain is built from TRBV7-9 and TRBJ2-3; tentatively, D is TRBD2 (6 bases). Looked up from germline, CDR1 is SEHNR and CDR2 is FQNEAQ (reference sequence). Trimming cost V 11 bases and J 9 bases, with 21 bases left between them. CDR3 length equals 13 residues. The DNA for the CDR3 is TGTGCCGCCTACATCCCGGGACTGCAGACGCAGTATTTT. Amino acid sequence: CAAYIPGLQTQYF.

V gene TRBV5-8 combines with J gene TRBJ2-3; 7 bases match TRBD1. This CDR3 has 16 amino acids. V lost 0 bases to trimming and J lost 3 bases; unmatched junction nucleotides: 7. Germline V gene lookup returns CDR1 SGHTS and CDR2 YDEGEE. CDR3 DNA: TGTGCCAGCAGCTTGGAGGGACAGCCCCAAACAGATACGCAGTATTTT. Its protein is CASSLEGQPQTDTQYF. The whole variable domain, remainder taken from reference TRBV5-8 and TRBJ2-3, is EAGVTQSPTHLIKTRGQQATLRCSPISGHTSVYWYQQALGLGLQFLLWYDEGEERNRGNFPPRFSGRQFPNYSSELNVNALELEDSALYLCASSLEGQPQTDTQYFGPGTRLTVL.